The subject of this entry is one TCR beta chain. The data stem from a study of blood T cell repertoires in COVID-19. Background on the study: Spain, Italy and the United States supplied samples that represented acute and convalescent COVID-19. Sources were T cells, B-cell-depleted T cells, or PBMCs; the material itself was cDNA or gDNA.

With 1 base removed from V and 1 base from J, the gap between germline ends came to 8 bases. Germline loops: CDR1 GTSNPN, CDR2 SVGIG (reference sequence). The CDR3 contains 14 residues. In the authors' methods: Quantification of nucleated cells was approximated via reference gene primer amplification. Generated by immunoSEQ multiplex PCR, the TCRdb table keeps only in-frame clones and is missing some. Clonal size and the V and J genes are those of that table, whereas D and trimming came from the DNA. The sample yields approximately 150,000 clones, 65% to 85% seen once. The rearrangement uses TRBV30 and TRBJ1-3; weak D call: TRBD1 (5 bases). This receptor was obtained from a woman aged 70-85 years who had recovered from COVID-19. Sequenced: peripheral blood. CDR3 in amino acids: CAWSEGLSGNTIYF. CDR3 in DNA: TGTGCCTGGAGTGAGGGACTTTCTGGAAACACCATATATTTT.